This T cell receptor beta chain was sequenced in a study of T cell changes during pregnancy in multiple sclerosis. CDR1 and CDR2 from the germline V gene are KGHSH and LQKENI. CDR3 length equals 14 residues. With V trimmed by 2 bases and J by 5 bases, 3 bases remained unmatched. Using immunoSEQ multiplex PCR, the repertoire was profiled, and TCRdb retains in-frame clones only, with some absent. This table holds tens of thousands of clones, about 93% found once. The starting material was CD4+ T cells from peripheral blood mononuclear cells, obtained in the first trimester of pregnancy. The receptor was isolated from a female donor with multiple sclerosis, enrolled in a pregnancy study. The chain couples TRBV18 to TRBJ1-1; TRBD1 matches at 9 bases. In DNA form, the CDR3 reads TGTGCCAGCTCACCAAGGACAGGGGTAACTGAAGCTTTCTTT. It yields the protein CASSPRTGVTEAFF.